This T cell receptor (beta chain) was found in a study of a mutant IDH1 vaccine in newly diagnosed glioma. Study context: Patients got radiotherapy, temozolomide, or both beforehand, and most got both.

Time point in this sample: week 35, safety follow-up. With topical imiquimod, each dose of the vaccine consisted of 300 ug of mutant IDH1 20-mer peptide. Study conclusions and caveats: Most patients, 93.3%, showed vaccine-induced immune responses.

Comment on this clone: Antigen: not known.

TCRdb keeps only in-frame clones here, not all; method: immunoSEQ multiplex PCR. The sample lists fewer than 45,000 clones; 81% were seen once. The receptor comes from a woman in her thirties or forties with glioma. Some clones in this sample may be carry-over from other donors' samples. The starting material was PBMCs, obtained from a glioma patient whose treatment included an IDH1 peptide vaccine.

CDR3 bases: TGTGCCAGCAGCCGATTTAGCGGGGGCTACAATGAGCAGTTCTTC. It is translated as CASSRFSGGYNEQFF. This rearrangement joins TRBV7-8 to TRBJ2-1; 9 bases match TRBD2. The CDR3 totals 15 residues. From germline, CDR1 is SGHVS and CDR2 FQNEAQ. Germline trimming cut 5 bases from V and 3 bases from J; bases unmatched to any gene: 5.